These 14 T cell receptor beta chains were all obtained from the same sample, sequenced in a study of monozygotic twins with inflammatory bowel disease. TCRdb re-called the 5' RACE reads and catalogs CDR3 proteins one per entry, DNA excluded. The listing contains about 450,000 distinct CDR3 sequences. The specimen sequenced was blood. Receptor source: a human donor with ulcerative colitis or Crohn's disease, or a healthy co-twin of an affected twin (not recorded which).

The chain recombines TRBV18 with TRBJ2-5; TCRdb indicates TRBD1, and absent DNA this call remains unverified. CDR3 length equals 15 residues. Per the germline V gene, CDR1 is KGHSH and CDR2 is LQKENI. This CDR3 reads CASSPTGQGGKTQYF.

This chain connects TRBV19 to TRBJ1-5. Germline lookup yields CDR1 LNHDA and CDR2 SQIVND (reference sequence). This CDR3 is 16 amino acids long. This CDR3 reads CASRGSYTSSNQPQHF.

The J gene is TRBJ1-2, the V gene TRBV7-9; TCRdb returns TRBD1, unconfirmable since there is no DNA. This CDR3 contains 13 residues. The V gene's germline CDR1 is SEHNR and CDR2 FQNEAQ (reference sequence). Here the CDR3 reads CASSPPAGEGYTF.

The gene calls are TRBV5-1 and TRBJ1-1; the D gene TCRdb calls, TRBD1, cannot be checked with no DNA. CDR1 and CDR2 from the germline V gene are SGHRS and YFSETQ. The CDR3 length is 15 residues. The CDR3 reads CASSLTQGLNTEAFF.

The chain carries TRBV12-3 or TRBV12-4 and TRBJ2-1; the D call of TRBD1 rests on TCRdb alone, since no DNA is present to check it. This CDR3 region has 13 residues. The CDR3 loop reads CASSLRPPDEQFF.

V gene TRBV12-3 or TRBV12-4 combines with J gene TRBJ2-3; TCRdb indicates TRBD2, and absent DNA this call remains unverified. The length of the CDR3 is 14 residues. CDR3 amino acids: CASIPSGRTDTQYF.

The chain couples TRBV19 to TRBJ2-1. CDR3 length equals 14 residues. From germline, CDR1 is LNHDA and CDR2 SQIVND (reference sequence). The CDR3 sequence is CATRRGSSYNEQFF.

V is TRBV7-2 and J is TRBJ1-1. Germline values: CDR1 SGHTA, CDR2 FQGNSA. The CDR3 runs 12 residues. The CDR3 protein is CASLRGNTEAFF.

The chain recombines TRBV24-1 with TRBJ2-3; the TCRdb D gene call, TRBD1, has no DNA to confirm it. The CDR3 covers 14 residues. In germline, CDR1 is KGHDR, CDR2 SFDVKD. CDR3 protein: CPTSDAGTSDTQYF.

The chain joins TRBV7-6 to TRBJ2-3. The germline gives CDR1 SGHVS, CDR2 FNYEAQ. The CDR3 is 15 residues long. CDR3 residues: CASSPRGDLTDTQYF.

The gene calls are TRBV15 and TRBJ2-4; absent DNA, TCRdb's TRBD1 call cannot be checked. Germline V lookup: CDR1 LNHNV, CDR2 YYDKDF (reference sequence). This CDR3 has 13 residues. The CDR3 here is CATSRGGINIQYF.

The V and J genes are TRBV28 and TRBJ1-5; TCRdb's D call, TRBD1, is unchecked because there is no DNA. This CDR3 is built from 14 residues. The germline gives CDR1 MDHEN, CDR2 SYDVKM. CDR3 residues: CASSFGDINQPQHF.

The chain uses TRBV7-9 and TRBJ2-3; no DNA is available, so the TRBD2 call from TCRdb remains unchecked. CDR3 size: 17 residues. Per germline, CDR1 SEHNR and CDR2 FQNEAQ (reference sequence). The CDR3 sequence: CASSHRTSGGAKDTQYF.

The V and J genes are TRBV20-1 and TRBJ2-7. This CDR3 region has 12 residues. From germline, CDR1 is DFQATT and CDR2 SNEGSKA (reference sequence). CDR3 loop: CSASWSSYEQYF.